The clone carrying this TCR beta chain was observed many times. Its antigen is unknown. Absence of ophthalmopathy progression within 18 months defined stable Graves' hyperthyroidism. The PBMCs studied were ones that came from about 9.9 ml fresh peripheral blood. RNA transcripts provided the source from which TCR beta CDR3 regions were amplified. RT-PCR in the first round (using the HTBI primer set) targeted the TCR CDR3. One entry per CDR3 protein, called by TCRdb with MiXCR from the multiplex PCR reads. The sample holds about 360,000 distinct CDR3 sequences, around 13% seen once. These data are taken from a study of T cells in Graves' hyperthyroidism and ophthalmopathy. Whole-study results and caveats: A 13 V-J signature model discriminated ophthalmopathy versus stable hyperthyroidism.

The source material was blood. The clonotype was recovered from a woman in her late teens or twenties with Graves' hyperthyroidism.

Here the CDR3 reads CASSLFALSNEQFF. In nucleotides, the CDR3 is TGTGCCAGCAGCTTATTTGCGCTTAGCAATGAGCAGTTCTTC. The chain uses TRBV11-2 and TRBJ2-1; D is unclear. Trimming removed 2 bases from V and 6 bases from J, with 11 bases in between. Germline V gene sequence: CDR1 SGHAT, CDR2 FQNNGV. The length of the CDR3 is 14 residues.